A single sample is the source of the 10 T cell receptor beta chains below, sequenced in a study of T cells in Graves' hyperthyroidism and ophthalmopathy. The investigators amplified TCR beta CDR3 regions from RNA transcripts. First-round RT-PCR targeting the TCR CDR3 was performed with the HTBI primer set. TCRdb processed the multiplex PCR reads anew with MiXCR; each CDR3 protein has one entry. This table holds about 400,000 distinct CDR3 sequences, about a sixth found once. Sequenced: blood. These receptors were taken from a woman between 18 and 29 years old with Graves' hyperthyroidism.

This rearrangement joins TRBV10-1 to TRBJ1-1; D remains unclear. V dropped 4 bases and J dropped 5 bases, with 23 bases sitting between them. CDR3 size: 17 residues. The germline gives CDR1 WNHNN, CDR2 SYGVQD (reference sequence). CDR3: CASSGPFGGVRSTEAFF. The CDR3 DNA reads as TGCGCCAGCAGTGGCCCATTTGGCGGGGTTCGGTCGACTGAAGCTTTCTTT.

This clonotype showed up many times. The V gene is TRBV11-2, the J gene TRBJ2-3; TRBD1 matches 9 bases. Trimming at V came to 5 bases and at J to 1 base, leaving 13 bases not matched to a gene. The CDR3 spans 18 residues. Germline lookup yields CDR1 SGHAT and CDR2 FQNNGV. Written as DNA, the CDR3 is TGTGCCAGCAGCCCAGGGACAGGGAGGGGACTCGGCACAGATACGCAGTATTTT. It translates to CASSPGTGRGLGTDTQYF.

This clonotype was observed a single time. The genes are TRBV19 and TRBJ1-5; TRBD1 is a possible D gene (5 bases). The CDR3 has 14 amino acids. Germline CDR1 and CDR2: LNHDA and SQIVND (reference sequence). The V end lost 6 bases, the J end lost 6 bases, and 15 bases lay between the germline ends. CDR3 sequence: CASRVLGVSQPQHF. CDR3 nucleotide sequence: TGTGCCAGTAGGGTTCTGGGGGTAAGTCAGCCCCAGCATTTT.

This clonotype has at least ten counts. The J gene is TRBJ2-1, the V gene TRBV7-2; D perhaps matches TRBD2 (6 bases). The CDR3 loop spans 15 amino acids. CDR1 and CDR2 (germline): SGHTA, FQGNSA. The V and J ends lost 2 bases and 5 bases respectively, with 13 bases between them. The CDR3 spells CASSLRRGGDNEQFF. The CDR3, as DNA: TGTGCCAGCAGCTTACGACGGGGAGGAGACAATGAGCAGTTCTTC.

This clonotype was picked up many times. The V call is TRBV11-2, the J call TRBJ1-1; D not resolved. This CDR3 region has 20 residues. Trimming removed 4 bases at V and 2 bases at J, with 29 bases between. Germline values: CDR1 SGHAT, CDR2 FQNNGV. The CDR3 DNA reads TGTGCCAGCAGCTCGCCCAACGCCAAACCGTTATCCCACTTCAACACTGAAGCTTTCTTT. Translating gives CASSSPNAKPLSHFNTEAFF.

This clonotype was counted at least ten times. This chain uses TRBV4-1 with TRBJ2-5; no clear D gene. V lost 1 base to trimming and J lost 1 base, with 7 bases between them. The CDR3 is 14 residues long. In germline, CDR1 is MGHRA, CDR2 YSYEKL. This CDR3 is CASSQVPSQETQYF. CDR3 DNA: TGCGCCAGCAGCCAAGTTCCCAGCCAAGAGACCCAGTACTTC.

This clonotype came up many times. The chain links TRBV11-2 to TRBJ1-2; TRBD1 is a possible D gene (6 bases). Germline V lookup: CDR1 SGHAT, CDR2 FQNNGV. Between the trimmed V and J ends, which lost 0 bases and 11 bases, there was a span of 13 bases. The CDR3 has 13 amino acids. CDR3 nucleotides: TGTGCCAGCAGCTTAGACGGGGGCTGGGTTTACACCTTC. Translated, it gives CASSLDGGWVYTF.

This clonotype was seen many times. This chain joins TRBV28 and TRBJ1-5; D is unclear. Germline V gene data show CDR1 as MDHEN and CDR2 as SYDVKM. CDR3 length equals 13 residues. The germline V and J ends were trimmed by 3 bases and 9 bases, with 12 bases remaining between them. In nucleotides, the CDR3 is TGTGCCAGCAGTTTGCCCCAGCGGGGGCCCCAGCATTTT. Translating gives CASSLPQRGPQHF. Full variable domain (rest looked up from reference TRBV28 and TRBJ1-5): DVKVTQSSRYLVKRTGEKVFLECVQDMDHENMFWYRQDPGLGLRLIYFSYDVKMKEKGDIPEGYSVSREKKERFSLILESASTNQTSMYLCASSLPQRGPQHFGDGTRLSIL.

This clonotype was observed many times. J is TRBJ2-5 and V is TRBV6-1; TRBD2 matches 7 bases. Trimming cost V 6 bases and J 7 bases; bases outside gene matches: 11. The germline V gene has CDR1 MNHNS and CDR2 SASEGT. The CDR3 contains 14 residues. The CDR3 region is CASSDSGLPGTQYF. In DNA form, the CDR3 reads TGTGCCAGCAGCGACTCGGGACTACCGGGGACCCAGTACTTC.

The chain recombines TRBV10-3 with TRBJ2-5; TRBD2 aligns across 9 bases. The CDR3 is 14 residues long. Germline-derived CDR1 and CDR2 are ENHRY and SYGVKD. V shed 5 bases, J shed 6 bases, and the junction held 7 bases outside the gene matches. In DNA, the CDR3 is TGTGCCATCAGTACAGGACTAGCGATTAAGACCCAGTACTTC. Protein product: CAISTGLAIKTQYF.